A selection of T cell receptor beta chains follows, all from one sample in a study of blood T cell repertoires in COVID-19. Only in-frame clones appear in the TCRdb table, and some are missing; sequencing was by immunoSEQ multiplex PCR. This table has approximately 100,000 clones, 87% appearing once. The sample taken for sequencing was peripheral blood. Every receptor here comes from a human donor in a cohort sampled during active COVID-19. Each CDR3 is given with its conserved first and last residue. D genes are given only for firm matches. Clone size is shown for a subset of rows, as once, few, many or a class of expanded clone.

d_gene	abundance	j_gene	v_gene	CDR3nt	CDR3aa
TRBD2	few	TRBJ2-1	TRBV10-2	TGCGCCAGCAGTCATAGCGGGAGGGCCGGAGGTGAGCAGTTCTTC	CASSHSGRAGGEQFF
TRBD2	-	TRBJ2-7	TRBV10-3	TGTGCCATCCAAGGGACAGGGACTAGCGGGAGTATCTACGAGCAGTACTTC	CAIQGTGTSGSIYEQYF
TRBD1	once	TRBJ2-4	TRBV11-2	TGTGCCAGCAGCTCCCGTGGCCCGGGACAGTTGGGGAACATTCAGTACTTC	CASSSRGPGQLGNIQYF
TRBD2	-	TRBJ2-1	TRBV15	TGTGCCACCAGCAGAGAATCTGCGCAACTAGCGATGCTTTATGAGCAGTTCTTC	CATSRESAQLAMLYEQFF
TRBD2	-	TRBJ2-1	TRBV4-1	TGCGCCAGCAGCCAAGTGACCCGGGAGGGCTCCTACAATGAGCAGTTCTTC	CASSQVTREGSYNEQFF
TRBD2	-	TRBJ2-2	TRBV3-1/TRBV3-2	TGTGCCAGCAGCCAGGTGGGACTAGCGGGTAGCGCGAACACCGGGGAGCTGTTTTTT	CASSQVGLAGSANTGELFF
-	medium-sized	TRBJ1-5	TRBV3-1/TRBV3-2	TGTGCCAGCAGCCAAGATGGGGGCTTTCAGCCCCAGCATTTT	CASSQDGGFQPQHF
-	-	TRBJ1-5	TRBV19	TGTGCCAGTAGTACCGCAGGGGTCTGGAATCAGCCCCAGCATTTT	CASSTAGVWNQPQHF
TRBD2	few	TRBJ2-3	TRBV7-2	TGTGCCAGCAGCTTAGCGGGACTAGCGGCGGGAGATACGCAGTATTTT	CASSLAGLAAGDTQYF
TRBD1	-	TRBJ1-5	TRBV18	TGTGCCAGCTCACTCCGGGACAGGTCTCATAGCAATCAGCCCCAGCATTTT	CASSLRDRSHSNQPQHF
-	-	TRBJ2-3	TRBV29-1	TGCAGCGTGGCTAGCAGAGGCACAGATACGCAGTATTTT	CSVASRGTDTQYF
-	few	TRBJ1-1	TRBV7-8	TGTGCCAGCAGCTTAGTGGAGGGATGGATGAACACTGAAGCTTTCTTT	CASSLVEGWMNTEAFF
TRBD2	-	TRBJ2-3	TRBV5-1	TGCGCCAGCAGCTTGGGGTTGCGGGAGAGCACAGATACGCAGTATTTT	CASSLGLRESTDTQYF
-	-	TRBJ2-7	TRBV18	TGTGCCAGCTCACCCCGGGGGACAGCTACCTACGAGCAGTACTTC	CASSPRGTATYEQYF
TRBD2	-	TRBJ2-7	TRBV6-5	TGTGCCAGCAGTTCCTACGGACTAGCGGAGCGCCAGCAGTACTTC	CASSSYGLAERQQYF
TRBD1	-	TRBJ1-1	TRBV5-4	TGTGCCAGCAGCTTCCCGGGACAGGGGACGAACACTGAAGCTTTCTTT	CASSFPGQGTNTEAFF
-	-	TRBJ2-7	TRBV7-2	TGTGCCAGCAGCCGACCGGGAAGGTACGAGCAGTACTTC	CASSRPGRYEQYF
TRBD1	-	TRBJ1-2	TRBV18	TGTGCCAGCTCACCACGGACAGGGAGCTATGGCTACACCTTC	CASSPRTGSYGYTF
-	-	TRBJ1-5	TRBV24-1	TGTGCCACCAGTGATGGGGGAGGGGATCGAGGCAATCAGCCCCAGCATTTT	CATSDGGGDRGNQPQHF
-	once	TRBJ2-3	TRBV7-2	TGTGCCAGCAGCTTAAGAGCAGATAGCGATACGCAGTATTTT	CASSLRADSDTQYF
TRBD1	few	TRBJ2-3	TRBV5-1	TGCGCCAGCAGCTTGGAGGGGACAGGGCCAGATACGCAGTATTTT	CASSLEGTGPDTQYF
-	-	TRBJ2-5	TRBV15	TGTGCCACCAGCAGAGTAGAGGGCAAGCAAGAGACCCAGTACTTC	CATSRVEGKQETQYF
-	-	TRBJ2-7	TRBV2	TGTGCCAGCAGACGGGACACGAGCTCCTACGAGCAGTACTTC	CASRRDTSSYEQYF
-	-	TRBJ2-7	TRBV25-1	TGTGCCAGCAGTGAGGAGGGAAGCTCCTACGAGCAGTACTTC	CASSEEGSSYEQYF
TRBD2	-	TRBJ2-7	TRBV11-2	TGTGCCAGCAGCTTAGACGCCCCGGGACTAGCATTTGTGTACGAGCAGTACTTC	CASSLDAPGLAFVYEQYF
TRBD1	few	TRBJ1-6	TRBV25-1	TGTGCCAGCAGTGACTGGGGACAGGGAGACCCCCTCCACTTT	CASSDWGQGDPLHF
TRBD1	-	TRBJ1-1	TRBV28	TGTGCCAGCAGTTTCACAGGGGGAGGTGGAACTGAAGCTTTCTTT	CASSFTGGGGTEAFF
TRBD1	-	TRBJ1-1	TRBV18	TGTGCCAGCTCCCTTATCTGGACAGGGAACACTGAAGCTTTCTTT	CASSLIWTGNTEAFF
TRBD2	-	TRBJ2-7	TRBV10-1	TGCGCCAGCAGTGATCATCAAGCGGGAGGATCCTACGAGCAGTACTTC	CASSDHQAGGSYEQYF
-	many	TRBJ1-1	TRBV7-9	TGTGCCAGCAGCTTTATTACAGGGATGAACACTGAAGCTTTCTTT	CASSFITGMNTEAFF
TRBD1	-	TRBJ1-2	TRBV5-4	TGTGCCAGCAGCTTGGACAGGGGTGGGTATGGCTACACCTTC	CASSLDRGGYGYTF
-	-	TRBJ2-2	TRBV24-1	TGTGCCACCAGTGATTCCTACGGACTCCCGGGACTTACCACCGGGGAGCTGTTTTTT	CATSDSYGLPGLTTGELFF
-	-	TRBJ2-7	TRBV25-1	TGTGCCAGCAGTGACAGGGGTTTCGGGTACGAGCAGTACTTC	CASSDRGFGYEQYF
TRBD2	-	TRBJ2-3	TRBV9	TGTGCCAGCAGCAACTCGAAGGGGCTAGCGGGGGTGAAGACAGATACGCAGTATTTT	CASSNSKGLAGVKTDTQYF
TRBD1	-	TRBJ2-1	TRBV28	TGTGCCAGCAGTACAGGGGACAATGAGCAGTTCTTC	CASSTGDNEQFF
-	once	TRBJ2-1	TRBV5-4	TGTGCCAGCAGCTCGGGGGTAGCCAATGAGCAGTTCTTC	CASSSGVANEQFF
-	-	TRBJ1-1	TRBV29-1	TGCAGCGAGGCAGGGGTCGAGGGGACTGAAGCTTTCTTT	CSEAGVEGTEAFF
TRBD1	-	TRBJ2-7	TRBV6-5	TGTGCCAGCGTTACACCGACAGGGAACTACGAGCAGTACTTC	CASVTPTGNYEQYF